The 24 T cell receptor beta chains below were found in one sample sequenced in a study of blood T cell repertoires in COVID-19. Assay used: immunoSEQ multiplex PCR; TCRdb lists only in-frame clones, some missing. This table holds roughly 73,000 clones, 90% found once. Sequenced: peripheral blood. The receptors come from a man over 45 with acute or convalescent COVID-19.

The V call is TRBV9, the J call TRBJ1-6; no firm D call. The CDR3 spans 17 residues. V was clipped by 2 bases and J by 0 bases, with 12 bases between them. Germline CDR1 SGDLS, CDR2 YYNGEE. The CDR3 DNA is TGTGCCAGCAGCGTCTCCCCGGGGTCCTCCTATAATTCACCCCTCCACTTT. Protein product: CASSVSPGSSYNSPLHF.

The CDR3 spells CASSYTGAPHLHF. The CDR3 DNA sequence: TGTGCCAGCAGTTATACAGGGGCGCCCCACCTCCACTTT. The V gene is TRBV2, the J gene TRBJ1-6, with 7 bases aligning to TRBD1. CDR3 size: 13 residues. The ends lost 5 bases at V and 15 bases at J; junction bases unmatched: 10. Germline loops: CDR1 SNHLY, CDR2 FYNNEI.

This chain joins TRBV5-6 and TRBJ2-3, with 8 bases identical to TRBD1. The CDR3 totals 16 residues. The germline V gene encodes CDR1 SGHDT and CDR2 YYEEEE. Germline trimming cut 0 bases from V and 4 bases from J; bases unmatched to any gene: 7. The DNA for the CDR3 is TGTGCCAGCAGCTTGGCCGCGACAGGGGCACCAGATACGCAGTATTTT. This gives the protein CASSLAATGAPDTQYF.

The chain is built from TRBV6-1 and TRBJ2-2; perhaps TRBD1 as D (5 bases). Trimming cost V 2 bases and J 5 bases, with 12 bases left between them. This CDR3 has 15 residues. Germline V CDR1 and CDR2: MNHNS, SASEGT. This CDR3 reads CASSEIQVVTGELFF. For the CDR3, the DNA is TGTGCCAGCAGTGAAATACAGGTCGTGACCGGGGAGCTGTTTTTT.

The V call is TRBV27, the J call TRBJ1-4; D uncertain. This CDR3 is built from 18 residues. Germline values: CDR1 MNHEY, CDR2 SMNVEV (reference sequence). Deletions cut 5 bases from V and 0 bases from J, with 19 bases between. CDR3 coding DNA: TGTGCCAGCAGTCCGACACCGGGAGCGCGAACAACTAATGAAAAACTGTTTTTT. Translating gives CASSPTPGARTTNEKLFF.

CDR3 sequence (DNA): TGCGCCAGCAGCCAGGGAGGACAGGGGGCTCAAGAGACCCAGTACTTC. Protein: CASSQGGQGAQETQYF. The rearrangement links TRBV4-1 to TRBJ2-5; 11 bases line up with TRBD1. V was pared by 3 bases and J by 2 bases, with 5 bases of the junction left unmatched. The CDR3 contains 16 residues. CDR1 is MGHRA and CDR2 is YSYEKL in the germline V gene.

The V call is TRBV5-6, the J call TRBJ2-5, with D maybe TRBD2 (6 bases). V was clipped by 4 bases and J by 5 bases, with 9 bases between them. CDR1 is SGHDT, CDR2 YYEEEE, per germline. This CDR3 is 12 amino acids long. The DNA of the CDR3 is TGTGCCAGCAGCCGGGGGTCCGAGACCCAGTACTTC. Residues: CASSRGSETQYF. Together with reference TRBV5-6 and TRBJ2-5, the CDR3 gives the full variable domain: DAGVTQSPTHLIKTRGQQVTLRCSPKSGHDTVSWYQQALGQGPQFIFQYYEEEERQRGNFPDRFSGHQFPNYSSELNVNALLLGDSALYLCASSRGSETQYFGPGTRLLVL.

The rearrangement joins TRBV24-1 to TRBJ1-2; 12 nucleotides agree with TRBD1. The germline CDR1 and CDR2 sequences are KGHDR and SFDVKD. V shed 0 bases, J shed 0 bases, and the junction held 4 bases outside the gene matches. The CDR3 loop spans 18 amino acids. As DNA, the CDR3 is TGTGCCACCAGTGATTTGGGGGACAGGGGGCGGTCTAACTATGGCTACACCTTC. It yields the protein CATSDLGDRGRSNYGYTF.

This clone was picked up one time. The chain couples TRBV27 to TRBJ2-1; TRBD2 aligns across 11 bases. The CDR3 totals 15 residues. Germline V lookup: CDR1 MNHEY, CDR2 SMNVEV (reference sequence). V lost 3 bases and J lost 8; bases outside the gene matches: 6. CDR3 DNA sequence: TGTGCCAGCAGTTTTCGGACTAGCGGGCGGGATGAGCAGTTCTTC. Protein product: CASSFRTSGRDEQFF.

CDR3 in DNA: TGCGCCAGCAGCTTAAAAGGGGAGGTGACTGAAGCTTTCTTT. Encoded protein: CASSLKGEVTEAFF. V usage is TRBV5-1 and J usage is TRBJ1-1; D may be TRBD1 (5 bases). The CDR3 length is 14 residues. Germline assignment: CDR1 SGHRS and CDR2 YFSETQ. V lost 2 bases and J 5 bases, leaving 13 bases between the germline ends.

The rearrangement joins TRBV6-5 to TRBJ1-2; TRBD1 might be the D (5 bases). This CDR3 region has 14 residues. V lost 6 bases and J 7 bases, leaving 18 bases between the germline ends. CDR1 is MNHEY and CDR2 is SVGAGI in the germline V gene. CDR3 amino acids: CASSTGGRLSGYTF. The CDR3 coding sequence is TGTGCCAGCAGCACCGGGGGGAGACTATCTGGCTACACCTTC.

V usage is TRBV5-1 and J usage is TRBJ2-6; D unclear. Germline values: CDR1 SGHRS, CDR2 YFSETQ. The V end was cut by 3 bases, the J end by 0 bases, with 13 bases between. This CDR3 is 17 amino acids long. The CDR3 loop is CASSSSPPGSGANVLTF. In DNA, the CDR3 is TGCGCCAGCAGCTCGAGCCCCCCGGGCTCTGGGGCCAACGTCCTGACTTTC.

The chain has TRBV7-2 and TRBJ2-1; TRBD1 matches 7 bases. Trimming removed 1 base from V and 8 bases from J; junction bases left unmatched: 5. The germline V gene encodes CDR1 SGHTA and CDR2 FQGNSA. The CDR3 has 14 residues. CDR3 nucleotides: TGTGCCAGCAGCTTAGAGGGTCAGGGGGATGAGCAGTTCTTC. Translation: CASSLEGQGDEQFF.

The chain joins TRBV29-1 to TRBJ1-1, with 7 bases identical to TRBD1. This CDR3 comprises 13 residues. From germline, CDR1 is SQVTM and CDR2 ANQGSEA. The V and J ends lost 6 bases and 1 base, in that order; junction bases with no gene match: 5. The CDR3: CSVLTGANTEAFF. CDR3 DNA: TGCAGCGTACTTACAGGGGCGAACACTGAAGCTTTCTTT.

The V and J genes are TRBV7-2 and TRBJ2-7; 7 bases match TRBD2. From germline, CDR1 is SGHTA and CDR2 FQGNSA. The CDR3 covers 14 residues. V lost 0 bases and J lost 2; bases outside the gene matches: 1. CDR3 in amino acids: CASSLAGGAYEQYF. CDR3 sequence (DNA): TGTGCCAGCAGCTTAGCGGGAGGGGCCTACGAGCAGTACTTC.

The CDR3 DNA follows: TGTGCCAGCAGTTTAGATTACCCCTCGGGTGGATCGCCCCAGCATTTT. This translates into CASSLDYPSGGSPQHF. This chain joins TRBV28 and TRBJ1-5, with D uncertain. The CDR3 spans 16 residues. The V gene's germline CDR1 is MDHEN and CDR2 SYDVKM. With 2 bases removed from V and 9 bases from J, the gap between germline ends came to 20 bases.

This chain connects TRBV28 to TRBJ2-6, with D tentatively TRBD2 (6 bases). Germline V gene lookup returns CDR1 MDHEN and CDR2 SYDVKM. This CDR3 spans 15 amino acids. The V and J ends lost 7 bases and 1 base respectively, with 11 bases between them. The CDR3 coding sequence is TGTGCCAGCACCACCCGGGGGTCTGGGGCCAACGTCCTGACTTTC. Protein: CASTTRGSGANVLTF.

The rearrangement uses TRBV4-1 and TRBJ2-3, with TRBD1 as a possible D gene (6 bases). Trimming removed 3 bases from V and 0 bases from J, with 10 bases in between. In germline, CDR1 is MGHRA, CDR2 YSYEKL. The CDR3 covers 15 residues. Here the CDR3 DNA reads TGCGCCAGCAGCCAGCCTGGGACAAGCACAGATACGCAGTATTTT. This translates into CASSQPGTSTDTQYF.

V gene TRBV15 combines with J gene TRBJ2-7; D possibly corresponds to TRBD2 (5 bases). The length of the CDR3 is 14 residues. Trimming took off 0 bases at V and 0 bases at J, with 6 bases between the two ends. Looked up from germline, CDR1 is LNHNV and CDR2 is YYDKDF (reference sequence). The CDR3 region has the DNA TGTGCCACCAGCAGAGATGCGGGCTCCTACGAGCAGTACTTC. It yields the protein CATSRDAGSYEQYF.

This sequence joins TRBV7-6 and TRBJ2-5; TRBD2 might be the D (6 bases). Germline CDR1 reads SGHVS; CDR2 reads FNYEAQ. The V gene lost 2 bases and the J gene lost 1 base, with 14 bases spanning the gap. The CDR3 is made up of 16 amino acids. CDR3 coding DNA: TGTGCCAGCAGCTTAATGATGCGGGGAATCCAAGAGACCCAGTACTTC. Residues: CASSLMMRGIQETQYF.

The V call is TRBV6-6, the J call TRBJ2-2; D perhaps matches TRBD1 (6 bases). In germline, CDR1 is MNHNY, CDR2 SVGAGI (reference sequence). This CDR3 spans 14 amino acids. V lost 3 bases and J lost 8, with 13 bases in between. CDR3 sequence: CASSYTVGTGELFF. The DNA of the CDR3 is TGTGCCAGCAGTTATACCGTCGGGACAGGGGAGCTGTTTTTT.

The rearrangement links TRBV5-1 to TRBJ1-5; 9 nucleotides align to TRBD1. V was clipped by 1 base and J by 2 bases; unmatched bases: 1. The CDR3 runs to 15 residues. Per the germline V gene, CDR1 is SGHRS and CDR2 is YFSETQ. The CDR3: CASSLTGGGNQPQHF. The CDR3 nucleotides read TGCGCCAGCAGCTTGACAGGGGGCGGCAATCAGCCCCAGCATTTT.

This clone was picked up one time. V gene TRBV2 combines with J gene TRBJ2-3; 10 positions agree with TRBD2. CDR1 SNHLY and CDR2 FYNNEI come from the germline V gene. CDR3 length: 15 residues. The ends lost 6 bases at V and 6 bases at J; junction bases unmatched: 9. The CDR3 nucleotides read TGTGCCAGCAGGGGCGATAGCGGGGGGCAGGATACGCAGTATTTT. Encoded protein: CASRGDSGGQDTQYF.

The genes are TRBV2 and TRBJ1-6; D is undetermined. The germline V gene has CDR1 SNHLY and CDR2 FYNNEI. Trimming cost V 0 bases and J 4 bases, with 4 bases left between them. This CDR3 is built from 14 residues. The CDR3 reads CASSEARYNSPLHF. The CDR3 DNA sequence: TGTGCCAGCAGTGAAGCCCGTTATAATTCACCCCTCCACTTT.